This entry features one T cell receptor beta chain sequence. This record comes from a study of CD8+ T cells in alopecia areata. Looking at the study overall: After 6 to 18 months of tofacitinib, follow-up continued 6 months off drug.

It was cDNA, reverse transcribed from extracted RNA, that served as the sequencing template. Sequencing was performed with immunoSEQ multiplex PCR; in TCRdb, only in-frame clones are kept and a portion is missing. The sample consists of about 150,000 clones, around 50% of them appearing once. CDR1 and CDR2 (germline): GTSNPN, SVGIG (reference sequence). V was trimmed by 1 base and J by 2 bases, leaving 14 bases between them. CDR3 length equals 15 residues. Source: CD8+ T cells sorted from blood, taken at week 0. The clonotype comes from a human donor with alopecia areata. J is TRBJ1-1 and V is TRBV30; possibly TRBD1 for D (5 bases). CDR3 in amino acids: CAWSALRDGNTEAFF. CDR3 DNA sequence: TGTGCCTGGAGTGCACTCCGGGACGGAAACACTGAAGCTTTCTTT. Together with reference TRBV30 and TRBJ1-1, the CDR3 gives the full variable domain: SQTIHQWPATLVQPVGSPLSLECTVEGTSNPNLYWYRQAAGRGLQLLFYSVGIGQISSEVPQNLSASRPQDRQFILSSKKLLLSDSGFYLCAWSALRDGNTEAFFGQGTRLTVV.